This T cell receptor (beta chain) originates from a study of cytomegalovirus exposure and HLA in healthy donors. Study background: The same platform used for the 500 to 850 first-cohort repertoires was also used for the 120 or so validation repertoires, as a later analysis reported. Study results and caveats: Reports credit the classifier with highly specific, highly sensitive diagnosis of cytomegalovirus status.

TCRdb's copy holds only in-frame clones and misses some; the assay was immunoSEQ multiplex PCR. The sample lists 97,000 or so clones; roughly 87% were seen once. Remarks on this clone: Its cognate antigen is unknown.

Sequencing input: PBMCs. The receptor's source is a man aged 18 to 30 in good health and CMV-seropositive.

CDR3 nucleotides: TGTGCCAGCAGCCCCTTCCGGGATACGCAGTATTTT. This sequence encodes CASSPFRDTQYF. The rearrangement links TRBV11-2 to TRBJ2-3; D is undetermined. This CDR3 comprises 12 residues. The V gene lost 5 bases and the J gene lost 6 bases, with 9 bases spanning the gap. The V gene's germline CDR1 is SGHAT and CDR2 FQNNGV.